The next 26 T cell receptor beta chains were all read from a single sample in a study of OX40 agonist ivuxolimab in advanced cancers. TCRdb's table, derived via immunoSEQ multiplex PCR, lists solely in-frame clones and lacks some. In the table there are 50,000 to 70,000 clones, about 82% of which are singletons. The sample consisted of CD4+ or CD8+ T cells sorted from blood, taken in a trial of the OX40 agonist ivuxolimab. The receptors derive from an adult with an advanced solid tumor such as melanoma, head and neck, liver or kidney cancer.

The rearrangement joins TRBV13 to TRBJ2-3; D gene uncertain. Trimming left V 5 bases short and J 2 bases short, with 8 bases between. CDR1 is PRHDT, CDR2 FYEKMQ, per germline (reference sequence). CDR3 size: 13 residues. CDR3 sequence: CASSQRTTDTQYF. The CDR3 nucleotides read TGTGCCAGCAGCCAAAGAACCACAGATACGCAGTATTTT.

J is TRBJ2-7 and V is TRBV7-8, with 7 bases matching TRBD1. This CDR3 contains 14 residues. V lost 4 bases and J lost 2; bases outside the gene matches: 5. The germline CDR1 and CDR2 sequences are SGHVS and FQNEAQ. CDR3 DNA sequence: TGTGCCAGCAGCTCGACAGGGAACGCCTACGAGCAGTACTTC. Residues: CASSSTGNAYEQYF. The full variable domain, its missing parts supplied by reference TRBV7-8 and TRBJ2-7, is GAGVSQSPRYKVAKRGQDVALRCDPISGHVSLFWYQQALGQGPEFLTYFQNEAQLDKSGLPSDRFFAERPEGSVSTLKIQRTQQEDSAVYLCASSSTGNAYEQYFGPGTRLTVT.

The chain links TRBV6-5 to TRBJ2-7; D might be TRBD1 (6 bases). The germline V gene encodes CDR1 MNHEY and CDR2 SVGAGI. The CDR3 extends over 13 amino acids. With 6 bases removed from V and 1 base from J, the gap between germline ends came to 10 bases. The CDR3 protein is CASRQGFSYEQYF. The CDR3 nucleotides are TGTGCCAGCAGGCAGGGGTTTTCCTACGAGCAGTACTTC.

The rearrangement joins TRBV5-6 to TRBJ2-7; the match to TRBD1 covers 9 bases. Germline V gene lookup returns CDR1 SGHDT and CDR2 YYEEEE. Trimming at V came to 4 bases and at J to 3 bases, leaving 8 bases not matched to a gene. The CDR3 has 15 residues. CDR3: CASSRPGQGYYEQYF. CDR3 coding DNA: TGTGCCAGCAGCCGCCCTGGACAGGGGTACTACGAGCAGTACTTC.

A note on this clone: In the same sample, other DNA sequences code for this CDR3. The chain links TRBV19 to TRBJ2-5; the D gene is possibly TRBD2 (5 bases). This CDR3 comprises 13 residues. Germline CDR1 LNHDA, CDR2 SQIVND (reference sequence). V was clipped by 6 bases and J by 5 bases, with 13 bases between them. CDR3 sequence reads: CASSLGLQETQYF. The CDR3, as DNA: TGTGCCAGTAGCCTCGGACTCCAGGAGACCCAGTACTTC.

The chain is built from TRBV19 and TRBJ1-1; perhaps TRBD1 as D (5 bases). The CDR3 loop spans 14 amino acids. Per germline, CDR1 LNHDA and CDR2 SQIVND (reference sequence). V was pared by 3 bases and J by 1 base, with 9 bases between. The CDR3 coding sequence is TGTGCCAGTAGTATCGGCAGGGCGAACACTGAAGCTTTCTTT. It codes for CASSIGRANTEAFF.

The rearrangement links TRBV19 to TRBJ2-1; D gene unclear. Trimming cost V 11 bases and J 5 bases, with 16 bases left between them. The germline V gene encodes CDR1 LNHDA and CDR2 SQIVND (reference sequence). This CDR3 region has 13 residues. The DNA for the CDR3 is TGTGCCTCCAAACGTCGTGGTGACAATGAGCAGTTCTTC. This codes for CASKRRGDNEQFF. Drawing the rest from reference TRBV19 and TRBJ2-1, the complete variable domain is DGGITQSPKYLFRKEGQNVTLSCEQNLNHDAMYWYRQDPGQGLRLIYYSQIVNDFQKGDIAEGYSVSREKKESFPLTVTSAQKNPTAFYLCASKRRGDNEQFFGPGTRLTVL.

This chain uses TRBV6-1 with TRBJ2-7; either TRBD1 or TRBD2 may fit D (5 bases each). Germline CDR1 MNHNS, CDR2 SASEGT. CDR3 length: 14 residues. The ends were cut back, 7 bases at V and 1 base at J, with 14 bases in the middle. CDR3 sequence reads: CASIITGPSYEQYF. The CDR3 nucleotides are TGTGCCAGCATCATCACGGGGCCTTCCTACGAGCAGTACTTC.

This clone has a single count. CDR3 sequence reads: CAWKLWGSSSYEQYF. In DNA, the CDR3 is TGTGCCTGGAAGCTTTGGGGCTCTAGCTCCTACGAGCAGTACTTC. This chain links TRBV30 with TRBJ2-7, with a possible D match to TRBD1 (5 bases). CDR1 is GTSNPN and CDR2 is SVGIG in the germline V gene (reference sequence). There are 15 residues in the CDR3. Trimming pared 4 bases from V and 0 bases from J, leaving 16 bases between.

This chain connects TRBV7-9 to TRBJ2-1; no reliable D call. The V end was cut by 3 bases, the J end by 0 bases, with 9 bases between. CDR1 SEHNR and CDR2 FQNEAQ come from the germline V gene (reference sequence). The CDR3 consists of 15 residues. CDR3 protein: CASSFVGASYNEQFF. The CDR3 nucleotides are TGTGCCAGCAGCTTCGTAGGTGCCTCCTACAATGAGCAGTTCTTC.

This chain links TRBV30 with TRBJ2-4; D gene unclear. The CDR3 is 17 residues long. V lost 3 bases, J lost 3 bases, and 21 bases lay in between. From germline, CDR1 is GTSNPN and CDR2 SVGIG (reference sequence). The CDR3: CAWRRGVSRQGKNIQYF. CDR3 in DNA: TGTGCCTGGAGGCGTGGGGTAAGCCGTCAAGGCAAAAACATTCAGTACTTC.

This chain links TRBV6-6 with TRBJ2-1; D not certain. CDR3 length equals 10 residues. Germline CDR1 is MNHNY and CDR2 is SVGAGI (reference sequence). V lost 6 bases to trimming and J lost 9 bases, with 6 bases between them. The CDR3 coding sequence is TGTGCCAGCAGGGCAGGTGAGCAGTTCTTC. Its translation: CASRAGEQFF.

This rearrangement joins TRBV19 to TRBJ1-2; D call uncertain. The V end was cut by 4 bases, the J end by 0 bases, with 3 bases between. Germline CDR1 and CDR2: LNHDA and SQIVND (reference sequence). The CDR3 runs to 12 residues. The chain's CDR3 is CASSKANYGYTF. The CDR3 nucleotides read TGTGCCAGTAGTAAGGCTAACTATGGCTACACCTTC. Full variable domain (missing parts from reference TRBV19 and TRBJ1-2): DGGITQSPKYLFRKEGQNVTLSCEQNLNHDAMYWYRQDPGQGLRLIYYSQIVNDFQKGDIAEGYSVSREKKESFPLTVTSAQKNPTAFYLCASSKANYGYTFGSGTRLTVV.

V usage is TRBV27 and J usage is TRBJ2-5; 11 positions agree with TRBD2. CDR1 and CDR2 from the germline V gene are MNHEY and SMNVEV (reference sequence). The CDR3 sequence is 16 residues long. Trimming at V came to 6 bases and at J to 1 base, leaving 7 bases not matched to a gene. In nucleotides, the CDR3 is TGTGCCAGCAGCGCTCTTACTAGCGGGAGCCAAGAGACCCAGTACTTC. As protein: CASSALTSGSQETQYF.

The rearrangement links TRBV7-2 to TRBJ2-1; no reliable D call. The CDR3 totals 13 residues. V shed 5 bases and J shed 9 bases, with 14 bases lying between them. The germline gives CDR1 SGHTA, CDR2 FQGNSA. As DNA, the CDR3 is TGTGCCAGCAGCCTAGGATGGGAATTTGAGCAGTTCTTC. It specifies CASSLGWEFEQFF.

The chain combines TRBV6-1 with TRBJ1-1; perhaps TRBD1 as D (5 bases). Deletions cut 6 bases from V and 1 base from J, with 15 bases between. This CDR3 contains 15 residues. Germline loops: CDR1 MNHNS, CDR2 SASEGT. The CDR3 loop is CASRTGTKKNTEAFF. CDR3 DNA sequence: TGTGCCAGCAGGACCGGGACCAAAAAGAACACTGAAGCTTTCTTT.

The chain joins TRBV19 to TRBJ2-7, with 10 bases aligning to TRBD2. V lost 1 base, J lost 2 bases, and 2 bases stayed unmatched. Germline V gives CDR1 LNHDA, CDR2 SQIVND (reference sequence). This CDR3 comprises 15 residues. CDR3 residues: CASSIASGSPYEQYF. The CDR3 coding sequence is TGTGCCAGTAGTATAGCTAGCGGGAGTCCCTACGAGCAGTACTTC. Supplemented by reference TRBV19 and TRBJ2-7, the full variable domain reads DGGITQSPKYLFRKEGQNVTLSCEQNLNHDAMYWYRQDPGQGLRLIYYSQIVNDFQKGDIAEGYSVSREKKESFPLTVTSAQKNPTAFYLCASSIASGSPYEQYFGPGTRLTVT.

This chain connects TRBV6-4 to TRBJ2-3; 11 bases agree with TRBD2. V was pared by 6 bases and J by 0 bases, with 5 bases of the junction left unmatched. Germline V gene lookup returns CDR1 MRHNA and CDR2 SNTAGT. The CDR3 sequence is 16 residues long. The CDR3 sequence: CASSLTSGDSTDTQYF. The CDR3 DNA reads as TGTGCCAGCAGCCTGACTAGCGGGGATAGCACAGATACGCAGTATTTT.

This rearrangement joins TRBV4-1 to TRBJ1-4, with D possibly TRBD1 on 6 matching bases. The V end was cut by 1 base, the J end by 7 bases, with 19 bases between. CDR1 and CDR2 from the germline V gene are MGHRA and YSYEKL. The CDR3 contains 17 residues. The CDR3 DNA reads TGCGCCAGCAGCCAAGGATCATGGGTCGAGGGGGGTGAAAAACTGTTTTTT. Translated: CASSQGSWVEGGEKLFF.

In this sample, this clone turned up a few times. The rearrangement uses TRBV5-4 and TRBJ1-3; D unclear. Deletions cut 3 bases from V and 2 bases from J, with 6 bases between. Germline V gene lookup returns CDR1 SGHNT and CDR2 YYREEE (reference sequence). The CDR3 contains 13 residues. CDR3 region: CASSSPPGNTIYF. In DNA form, the CDR3 reads TGTGCCAGCAGCTCACCTCCTGGAAACACCATATATTTT.

The chain is built from TRBV7-9 and TRBJ1-1; unclear D gene. V shed 5 bases and J shed 4 bases, with 8 bases lying between them. This CDR3 contains 12 residues. The germline V gene encodes CDR1 SEHNR and CDR2 FQNEAQ (reference sequence). CDR3 in DNA: TGTGCCAGCAGCATTTTACGCACTGAAGCTTTCTTT. It specifies CASSILRTEAFF.

The V gene is TRBV28, the J gene TRBJ1-5, with TRBD1 as a possible D gene (5 bases). Germline V CDR1 and CDR2: MDHEN, SYDVKM. V was pared by 3 bases and J by 1 base, with 7 bases between. This CDR3 region has 14 residues. The CDR3 reads CASSFPGSNQPQHF. CDR3 coding DNA: TGTGCCAGCAGTTTCCCAGGGAGCAATCAGCCCCAGCATTTT.

V and J are TRBV9 and TRBJ2-5; D might be TRBD2 (6 bases). CDR1 and CDR2 (germline): SGDLS, YYNGEE. Deletions cut 2 bases from V and 4 bases from J, with 12 bases between. The CDR3 contains 14 residues. CDR3 sequence: CASSVSGPGETQYF. The CDR3 DNA reads as TGTGCCAGCAGCGTTAGCGGTCCCGGAGAGACCCAGTACTTC.

The rearrangement links TRBV5-1 to TRBJ2-7, with 12 bases that match TRBD1. The V gene's germline CDR1 is SGHRS and CDR2 YFSETQ. The junction had 4 bases not matched to a gene; V was cut back by 3 bases and J by 6 bases. The CDR3 loop spans 14 amino acids. The CDR3 protein is CASSYGTGGFEQYF. The CDR3 nucleotides are TGCGCCAGCAGCTACGGGACAGGGGGCTTCGAGCAGTACTTC. The full variable domain, its missing parts supplied by reference TRBV5-1 and TRBJ2-7, is KAGVTQTPRYLIKTRGQQVTLSCSPISGHRSVSWYQQTPGQGLQFLFEYFSETQRNKGNFPGRFSGRQFSNSRSEMNVSTLELGDSALYLCASSYGTGGFEQYFGPGTRLTVT.

V gene TRBV10-3 combines with J gene TRBJ2-7, with TRBD2 matching 7 bases. Trimming took 11 bases from V and 1 from J; bases not matched to a gene: 11. The CDR3 has 14 residues. Germline V gene lookup returns CDR1 ENHRY and CDR2 SYGVKD. The CDR3 nucleotides are TGTGCCGTCCGGGAGCGGGGAACGTCCTACGAGCAGTACTTC. The encoded protein is CAVRERGTSYEQYF.

CDR3: CASRRDEVETQYF. In nucleotides, the CDR3 is TGTGCCAGCAGACGGGACGAGGTGGAGACCCAGTACTTC. The chain is built from TRBV6-6 and TRBJ2-5, with D perhaps matching TRBD1 or TRBD2 (5 bases each). This CDR3 region has 13 residues. Germline V gene data show CDR1 as MNHNY and CDR2 as SVGAGI (reference sequence). The V gene lost 6 bases and the J gene lost 5 bases, with 13 bases spanning the gap.